Given below is one T cell receptor (beta chain) in context. Other DNA sequences within the sample encode an identical CDR3. The table came from immunoSEQ multiplex PCR; TCRdb's copy has only in-frame clones and leaves some out. The table shows just under 150,000 clones, with roughly 89% occurring only once. The sample comes from a study of cytomegalovirus exposure and HLA in healthy donors. V was pared by 1 base and J by 4 bases, with 8 bases between. The germline V gene has CDR1 MDHEN and CDR2 SYDVKM. This CDR3 spans 13 amino acids. The TCR sequence derives from a man aged 18 to 29 in good health and CMV-seropositive. This rearrangement joins TRBV28 to TRBJ2-7; the D gene is possibly TRBD1 (6 bases). Material for sequencing was PBMCs. CDR3: CASSLSRGYEQYF. CDR3 coding DNA: TGTGCCAGCAGTTTATCCAGGGGTTACGAGCAGTACTTC.